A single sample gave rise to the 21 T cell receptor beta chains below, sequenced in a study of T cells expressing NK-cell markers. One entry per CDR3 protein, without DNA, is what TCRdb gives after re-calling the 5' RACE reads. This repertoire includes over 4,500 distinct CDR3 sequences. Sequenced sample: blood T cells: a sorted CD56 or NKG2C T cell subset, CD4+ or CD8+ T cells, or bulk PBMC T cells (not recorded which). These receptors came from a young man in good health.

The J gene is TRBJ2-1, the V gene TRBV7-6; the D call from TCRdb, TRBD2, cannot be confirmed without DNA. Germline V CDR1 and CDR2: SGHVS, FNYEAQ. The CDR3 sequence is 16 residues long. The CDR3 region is CASSPSSESSYNEQFF. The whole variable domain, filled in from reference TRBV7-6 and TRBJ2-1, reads GAGVSQSPRYKVTKRGQDVALRCDPISGHVSLYWYRQALGQGPEFLTYFNYEAQQDKSGLPNDRFSAERPEGSISTLTIQRTEQRDSAMYRCASSPSSESSYNEQFFGPGTRLTVL.

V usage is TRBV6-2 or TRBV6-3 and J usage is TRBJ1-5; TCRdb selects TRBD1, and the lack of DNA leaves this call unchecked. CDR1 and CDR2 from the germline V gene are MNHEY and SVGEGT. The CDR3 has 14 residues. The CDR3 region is CASRGQGVTQPQHF.

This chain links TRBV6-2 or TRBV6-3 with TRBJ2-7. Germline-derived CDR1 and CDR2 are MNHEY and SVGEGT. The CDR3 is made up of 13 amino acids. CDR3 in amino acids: CASSWAETYEQYF.

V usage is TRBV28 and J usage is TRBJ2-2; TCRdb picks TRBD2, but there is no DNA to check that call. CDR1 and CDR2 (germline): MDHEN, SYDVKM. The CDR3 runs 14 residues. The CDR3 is CASIAVLNTGELFF.

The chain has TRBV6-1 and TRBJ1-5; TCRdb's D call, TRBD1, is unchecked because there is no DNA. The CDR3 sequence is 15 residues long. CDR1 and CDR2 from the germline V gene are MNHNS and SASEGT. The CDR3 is CASSGLQDSNQPQHF.

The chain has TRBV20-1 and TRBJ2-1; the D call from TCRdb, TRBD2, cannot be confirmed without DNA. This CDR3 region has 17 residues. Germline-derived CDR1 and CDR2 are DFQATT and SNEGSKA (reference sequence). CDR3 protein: CSATGLAGGPGFNEQFF.

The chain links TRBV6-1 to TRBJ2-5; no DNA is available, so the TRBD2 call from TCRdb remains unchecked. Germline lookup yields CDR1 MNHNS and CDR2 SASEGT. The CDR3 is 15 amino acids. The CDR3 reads CASSEAIATQETQYF.

The CDR3 sequence is CASMRSGVKTEAFF. The J gene is TRBJ1-1, the V gene TRBV11-2; TCRdb designates TRBD1, a call that cannot be tested without DNA. The V gene's germline CDR1 is SGHAT and CDR2 FQNNGV. This CDR3 is built from 14 residues.

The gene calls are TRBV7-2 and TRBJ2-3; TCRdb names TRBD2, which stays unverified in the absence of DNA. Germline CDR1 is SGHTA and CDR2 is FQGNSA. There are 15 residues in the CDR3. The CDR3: CASSLYGGRLDTQYF.

CDR3 in amino acids: CASSLNAITSTDTQYF. This chain uses TRBV12-3 or TRBV12-4 with TRBJ2-3. The CDR3 spans 16 residues.

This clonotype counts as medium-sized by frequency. CDR3 sequence reads: CASSSLTTTTDTQYF. The chain couples TRBV5-1 to TRBJ2-3; TCRdb calls TRBD1, which cannot be checked without DNA. Germline assignment: CDR1 SGHRS and CDR2 YFSETQ. The CDR3 is 15 amino acids.

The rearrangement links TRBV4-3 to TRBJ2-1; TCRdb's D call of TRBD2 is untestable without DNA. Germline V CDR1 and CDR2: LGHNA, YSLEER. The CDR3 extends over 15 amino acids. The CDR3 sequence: CASSQEGGGNNEQFF.

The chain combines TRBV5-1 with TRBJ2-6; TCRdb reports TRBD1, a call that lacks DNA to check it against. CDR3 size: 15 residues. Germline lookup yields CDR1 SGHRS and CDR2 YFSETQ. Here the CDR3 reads CASSLVPGGANVLTF.

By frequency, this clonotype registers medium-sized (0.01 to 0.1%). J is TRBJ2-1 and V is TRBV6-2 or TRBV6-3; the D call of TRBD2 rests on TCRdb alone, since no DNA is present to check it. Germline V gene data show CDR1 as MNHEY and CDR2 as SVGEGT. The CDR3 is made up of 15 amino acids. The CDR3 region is CASTRGTSGGNEQFF.

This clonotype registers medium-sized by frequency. CDR3 protein: CASSFLPEAFF. The J gene is TRBJ1-1, the V gene TRBV27. This CDR3 contains 11 residues. Germline values: CDR1 MNHEY, CDR2 SMNVEV (reference sequence).

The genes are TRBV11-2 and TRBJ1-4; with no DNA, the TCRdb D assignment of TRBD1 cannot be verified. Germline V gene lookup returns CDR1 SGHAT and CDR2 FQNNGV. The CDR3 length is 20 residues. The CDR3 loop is CASSSSPGTGKFATNEKLFF.

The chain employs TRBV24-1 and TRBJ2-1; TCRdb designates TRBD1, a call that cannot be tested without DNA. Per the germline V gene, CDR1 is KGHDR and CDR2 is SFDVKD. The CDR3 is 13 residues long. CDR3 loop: CATSEPDRDEQFF.

Here the CDR3 reads CASSILQGQAGELFF. The rearrangement joins TRBV19 to TRBJ2-2; with no DNA, the TCRdb D assignment of TRBD1 cannot be verified. The CDR3 has 15 amino acids. Germline values: CDR1 LNHDA, CDR2 SQIVND (reference sequence).

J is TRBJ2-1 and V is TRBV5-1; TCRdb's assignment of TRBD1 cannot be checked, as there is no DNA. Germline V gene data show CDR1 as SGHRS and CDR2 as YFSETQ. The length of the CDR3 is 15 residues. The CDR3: CASSLPGSQAGEQFF.

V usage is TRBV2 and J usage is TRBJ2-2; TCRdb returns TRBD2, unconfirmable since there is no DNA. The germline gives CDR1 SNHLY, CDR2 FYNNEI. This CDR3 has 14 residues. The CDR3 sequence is CASSGGRNTGELFF.

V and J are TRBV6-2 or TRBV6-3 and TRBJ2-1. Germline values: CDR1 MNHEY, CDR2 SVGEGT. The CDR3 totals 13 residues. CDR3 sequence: CASSYSDNNEQFF.